This T cell receptor (beta chain) was identified during a study of CD8 T cells in ankylosing spondylitis. This CDR3 is built from 17 residues. Germline loops: CDR1 SGHRS, CDR2 YFSETQ. V was clipped by 4 bases and J by 7 bases; unmatched bases: 9. The sample holds a few counts of this clonotype. Libraries for TCR beta were made by quantitative 5'-RACE with molecular barcodes. Via MiXCR, TCRdb re-called the 5' RACE reads, giving one row per CDR3 protein. The table lists 250,000 to 400,000 distinct CDR3 sequences, more than 9% of them singletons. This TCR was recovered from a female donor with ankylosing spondylitis or in good health (not recorded which). The specimen was blood, either unsorted or a sorted T cell fraction (not recorded which). This chain connects TRBV5-1 to TRBJ2-1; 15 bases are shared with TRBD2. The CDR3 bases are TGCGCCAGCAGCCATAGGACTAGCGGGGGGGCCAAGAATGAGCAGTTCTTC. Translated, it gives CASSHRTSGGAKNEQFF.